A selection of T cell receptor beta chains follows, all from one sample in a study of shared clonotypes between healthy human individuals. Sequenced by immunoSEQ multiplex PCR; TCRdb stores in-frame clones only, minus some. This sample yields some 1,600,000 clones, of which 95% to 99% are seen a single time; 0.45% belongs to the top ten. Material for sequencing was naive CD4+ T cells sorted from blood. Source of these receptors: a young man in good health. Each CDR3 is given with its conserved first and last residue. D genes are given only for firm matches. Clone size, where shown, is once, few, many, or a class for clones that have expanded.

clone_size	d_call	v_call	j_call	cdr3_nt	cdr3_aa
-	-	TRBV28	TRBJ2-5	TGTGCCAGCAGTTTGCTCAACCAAGAGACCCAGTACTTC	CASSLLNQETQYF
-	-	TRBV4-1	TRBJ1-1	TGCGCCAGCAGCCAAGACCAGAGGAACACTGAAGCTTTCTTT	CASSQDQRNTEAFF
-	-	TRBV5-5	TRBJ2-1	TGTGCCAGCAGCTCGGACAGATACAATGAGCAGTTCTTC	CASSSDRYNEQFF
-	-	TRBV25-1	TRBJ1-2	TGTGCCAGCAGTGAACAGGGGATAGCTAACTATGGCTACACCTTC	CASSEQGIANYGYTF
once	TRBD1	TRBV13	TRBJ2-7	TGTGCCAGCAGCGAAACACAGGGGCGACCCTACGAGCAGTACTTC	CASSETQGRPYEQYF
-	-	TRBV5-1	TRBJ2-7	TGCGCCAGCAGCTTGGTATTCGGGACCGTGCAATACGAGCAGTACTTC	CASSLVFGTVQYEQYF
-	-	TRBV7-9	TRBJ1-3	TGTGCCAGCAGCTTAGAACCACAAAACACCATATATTTT	CASSLEPQNTIYF
-	TRBD2	TRBV7-9	TRBJ2-1	TGTGCCAGCAGCCAAATTAGCGGGAGGGCCGTTCTCTATGAGCAGTTCTTC	CASSQISGRAVLYEQFF
-	-	TRBV2	TRBJ2-7	TGTGCCAGCAGTGAGTATATCTACGAGCAGTACTTC	CASSEYIYEQYF
-	-	TRBV6-4	TRBJ2-3	TGTGCCAGCAGTGAATCGAATCTGGGGCTAAGCAGAGATACGCAGTATTTT	CASSESNLGLSRDTQYF
-	TRBD1	TRBV5-1	TRBJ2-5	TGCGCCAGCAGCTTGGGGGTACAGGGGCCGGGGGAGACCCAGTACTTC	CASSLGVQGPGETQYF
-	TRBD1	TRBV2	TRBJ1-5	TGTGCCAGCAGATGGGACAGGGACCATCAGCCCCAGCATTTT	CASRWDRDHQPQHF
-	-	TRBV5-1	TRBJ2-3	TGCGCCAGCAGCGGAATTGGCTTCCCAGATACGCAGTATTTT	CASSGIGFPDTQYF
-	-	TRBV7-8	TRBJ1-1	TGTGCCAGCAGCTTTACATTGACAGGTGTAATGAACACTGAAGCTTTCTTT	CASSFTLTGVMNTEAFF
-	-	TRBV5-4	TRBJ2-1	TGTGCCAGCAGCTTGGAGTTAATGAATGAGCAGTTCTTC	CASSLELMNEQFF
-	-	TRBV5-4	TRBJ2-6	TGTGCCAGCAGCTCCGGGATACCTGGGGCCAACGTCCTGACTTTC	CASSSGIPGANVLTF
-	-	TRBV6-5	TRBJ1-3	TGTGCCAGCAGTTACTCAAGCAGTAACACCATATATTTT	CASSYSSSNTIYF
-	-	TRBV15	TRBJ2-5	TGTGCCACCAGCAGAGACCTAGCTGGACGGAGCGGGTACTTC	CATSRDLAGRSGYF
-	-	TRBV7-9	TRBJ2-2	TGTGCCAGCAGCCAACTGGACAGAACAAACACCGGGGAGCTGTTTTTT	CASSQLDRTNTGELFF
-	TRBD2	TRBV7-7	TRBJ2-3	TGTGCCAGCAGCTTGAGACTAGCGGGAGGGCCGGGGAGCACAGATACGCAGTATTTT	CASSLRLAGGPGSTDTQYF
once	-	TRBV18	TRBJ1-1	TGTGCCAGCTCCCGGACCGCGGGGGGCTCCGCTGAAGCTTTCTTT	CASSRTAGGSAEAFF
once	-	TRBV28	TRBJ2-7	TGTGCCAGCAGCCCTCCACTAGAATTTGTCCCCGAGCAGTACTTC	CASSPPLEFVPEQYF
-	-	TRBV7-9	TRBJ2-1	TGTGCCAGCAGCTTCACTAGCTTAAATGAGCAGTTCTTC	CASSFTSLNEQFF
-	-	TRBV27	TRBJ2-4	TGTGCCAGCAGTGGCCGGGGGCCGGCCTGGCCAGACATTCAGTACTTC	CASSGRGPAWPDIQYF
once	TRBD1	TRBV7-8	TRBJ2-7	TGTGCCAGCAGCTTAGCCCTAAGTGTGGGACAGTTTCCCTACGAGCAGTACTTC	CASSLALSVGQFPYEQYF
-	-	TRBV10-2	TRBJ2-2	TGCGCCAGCAGAGACGACCTTCTCACCGGGGAGCTGTTTTTT	CASRDDLLTGELFF
-	TRBD1	TRBV6-5	TRBJ2-5	TGTGCCAGCAGAGCGACAGGGGGAGGGGAGACCCAGTACTTC	CASRATGGGETQYF
-	-	TRBV9	TRBJ2-6	TGTGCCAGCAGCGTAGGCGGTACTGGGGCCAACGTCCTGACTTTC	CASSVGGTGANVLTF
once	-	TRBV28	TRBJ1-4	TGTGCCAGCAGTTTCGTTATCTTTCGGCCCGCCGCCGGAAAAAGACTGTTTTTT	CASSFVIFRPAAGKRLFF
-	-	TRBV28	TRBJ1-3	TGTGCCAGCAGTTTGGGCGTTGGAAACACCATATATTTT	CASSLGVGNTIYF
-	TRBD2	TRBV19	TRBJ2-7	TGTGCCAGTAGTATCGGGAGGCTCGGCTACGAGCAGTACTTC	CASSIGRLGYEQYF
-	TRBD1	TRBV5-4	TRBJ1-2	TGTGCCAGCAGCCAAGGACAGGGTGAATATGGCTACACCTTC	CASSQGQGEYGYTF
-	-	TRBV10-2	TRBJ2-7	TGCGCCAGCAGTGCCAACGGGTACTACGAGCAGTACTTC	CASSANGYYEQYF
once	-	TRBV5-4	TRBJ2-7	TGTGCCAGCAGCTTCCAGGGAGAATTAGATTTC	CASSFQGELDF
-	-	TRBV18	TRBJ1-3	TGTGCCAGCTCACCGGCGGGGGCTGGAAACACCATATATTTT	CASSPAGAGNTIYF
-	TRBD1	TRBV27	TRBJ1-2	TGTGCCAGCAGTACCACAGGGGGTTATTCCTATGGCTACACCTTC	CASSTTGGYSYGYTF
once	TRBD2	TRBV7-2	TRBJ2-7	TGTGCCAGCAGCTTAAGACTAGCGGGAGCCTACGAGCAGTACTTC	CASSLRLAGAYEQYF
-	-	TRBV10-2	TRBJ2-1	TGCGCCAGCACTGAGGTAGCCCTCTCCTACAATGAGCAGTTCTTC	CASTEVALSYNEQFF
-	-	TRBV7-2	TRBJ1-1	TGTGCCAGCCTACTACAGGTGTACACTGAAGCTTTCTTT	CASLLQVYTEAFF
-	TRBD1	TRBV2	TRBJ2-1	TGTGCCACCGGACAGGGAACGTACAATGAGCAGTTCTTC	CATGQGTYNEQFF
once	TRBD1	TRBV15	TRBJ2-7	TGTGCCACCAGCGAATGGGGACAGGGGAGGGTCCTCCCCCCCTTTGCTGAGCAGTACTTC	CATSEWGQGRVLPPFAEQYF
-	TRBD1	TRBV29-1	TRBJ1-2	TGCAGCGTTGATCGACAGGGGACGAAGGGCTACACCTTC	CSVDRQGTKGYTF
-	TRBD2	TRBV4-3	TRBJ2-7	TGCGCCAGCAGCCAACTAGCGGGAGGGGGTCGTGGAGAGCAGTACTTC	CASSQLAGGGRGEQYF
-	-	TRBV11-2	TRBJ2-7	TGTGCCAGCAGCAGAATAAGAGGCCGCTCCTACGAGCAGTACTTC	CASSRIRGRSYEQYF
-	TRBD1	TRBV19	TRBJ2-4	TGTGCCAGTAGTATAGGGGCCGACAGGGGTTCCAAAAACATTCAGTACTTC	CASSIGADRGSKNIQYF
-	TRBD1	TRBV7-9	TRBJ1-1	TGTGCCAGCAGCGCCCAGACAGGGTGGAGGACTGAAGCTTTCTTT	CASSAQTGWRTEAFF
-	-	TRBV5-6	TRBJ1-3	TGTGCCAGCAGCCGACGGCGGGACTCTGGAAACACCATATATTTT	CASSRRRDSGNTIYF
once	-	TRBV5-1	TRBJ1-5	TGCGCCAGCAGCTTGGGACCAGGAGGAGGGCAGCCCCAGCATTTT	CASSLGPGGGQPQHF
-	-	TRBV28	TRBJ2-1	TGTGCCAGCAGTCCAAGCCCCGGGGCGCCTTCCAGCAATGAGCAGTTCTTC	CASSPSPGAPSSNEQFF
-	-	TRBV7-2	TRBJ2-7	TGTGCCAGCAGCGGAATCGGGGTGTCCTACGAGCAGTACTTC	CASSGIGVSYEQYF
-	TRBD1	TRBV20-1	TRBJ1-1	TGCAGTGCAATAAACAGGGGTTTGGCTTTCTTT	CSAINRGLAFF
once	-	TRBV5-1	TRBJ2-5	TGCGCCAGCAGTTTCTTCGACAGTCAAGAGACCCAGTACTTC	CASSFFDSQETQYF
-	-	TRBV10-2	TRBJ1-1	TGCGCCAGCAGGGACCTTACCGCGGGCACTGAAGCTTTCTTT	CASRDLTAGTEAFF
-	-	TRBV28	TRBJ2-7	TGTGCCACCCTGGGGGGGGGCGACTACGAGCAGTACTTC	CATLGGGDYEQYF
once	TRBD1	TRBV2	TRBJ2-2	TGTGCCAGCAGAGCCGGGACAGCCAACACCGGGGAGCTGTTTTTT	CASRAGTANTGELFF
-	-	TRBV19	TRBJ2-6	TGTGCCAGTATCACAACAGCCCCAGGTGGGGCCAACGTCCTGACTTTC	CASITTAPGGANVLTF
-	-	TRBV14	TRBJ2-5	TGTGCCAGCAGCCAACTGACAAGAAAAGAGACCCAGTACTTC	CASSQLTRKETQYF
-	TRBD2	TRBV2	TRBJ2-1	TGTGCCAGCAGCGGGGATTCCCGGGAGGACTCCTACAATGAGCAGTTCTTC	CASSGDSREDSYNEQFF
-	-	TRBV11-2	TRBJ2-1	TGTGCCAGCAGCGAGGTAAGGCGCGCTTACAATGAGCAGTTCTTC	CASSEVRRAYNEQFF
-	-	TRBV9	TRBJ2-7	TGTGCCAACCGGACAGAATTCTACGAGCAGTACTTC	CANRTEFYEQYF